This T cell receptor beta chain was found in a study of CD8+ T cells in alopecia areata. Study at large: Treated patients received oral tofacitinib, 5 to 10 mg twice daily.

As concerns this clone: As yet, its antigen is unknown.

Treatment defined: oral pan-JAK inhibitor, 5-10 mg twice daily. Findings and caveats of the study: Mice gave a clearer picture of TCR sharing than patients did, possibly for HLA-related reasons. Tofacitinib significantly lowered scalp clonality and expanded CD8+ clones among the top 100. Many expanded lesional clones remained in scalp and blood on tofacitinib.

In each case, RNA was isolated and then reverse transcribed into cDNA as the sequencing template. The method was immunoSEQ multiplex PCR; TCRdb's version includes in-frame clones alone and lacks a portion of them. The sample includes around 120,000 clones, roughly 58% of them seen just once. This clonotype originated in a human donor with alopecia areata. The sample in question was CD8+ T cells sorted from blood, obtained at week 4, from a patient treated with tofacitinib.

The CDR3 DNA is TGCGCCAGCAGTCAATCCACAGGGGGCCCGCTCAATTCACCCCTCCACTTT. It yields the protein CASSQSTGGPLNSPLHF. The V call is TRBV23-1, the J call TRBJ1-6; 9 positions match TRBD1. TRBV23-1 is noted as an ORF with a role that remains uncertain. V shed 0 bases and J 7 bases; nucleotides not matched to a gene: 7. The CDR3 runs to 17 residues.